One T cell receptor beta chain is described in this entry. The antigen is unknown. Time point meaning: blood 4 weeks post-SBRT, at nephrectomy. Treatment given: 15 Gy SBRT to primary tumor, nephrectomy 4 weeks later. Serial blood draws occurred at baseline and 2 and 4 weeks post-SBRT. This table comes from immunoSEQ multiplex PCR, and its TCRdb copy is limited to in-frame clones, with some not included. Found here are about 77,000 clones, less than 85% of them singletons; the top ten hold approximately 2.4%. The data were taken from a study of radiation and T cells in renal cell carcinoma. Whole-study results and caveats: From baseline, blood top tumor clonotypes peaked at 2 weeks post-radiation. Pretreatment tumor biopsies were lacking, so baseline clonotypes are unknown.

Source: blood, taken from a patient whose treatment included radiotherapy and nephrectomy. This sequence was found in a woman aged 55-75 years with renal cell carcinoma.

CDR3 coding DNA: TGTGCCAGCAGTTTTCAGGGGAGCACCGGGGAGCTGTTTTTT. This gives the protein CASSFQGSTGELFF. This sequence joins TRBV7-8 and TRBJ2-2, with D possibly TRBD1 on 6 matching bases. The V and J ends lost 6 bases and 4 bases respectively, with 12 bases between them. The length of the CDR3 is 14 residues. Germline V lookup: CDR1 SGHVS, CDR2 FQNEAQ. The whole variable domain, remainder taken from reference TRBV7-8 and TRBJ2-2, is GAGVSQSPRYKVAKRGQDVALRCDPISGHVSLFWYQQALGQGPEFLTYFQNEAQLDKSGLPSDRFFAERPEGSVSTLKIQRTQQEDSAVYLCASSFQGSTGELFFGEGSRLTVL.